This record looks at one TCR beta chain sequence and its context. Its target is not known. This sample was taken from a study of type 1 and type 2 diabetes patients. Study findings and constraints: Between type 2 diabetes and control samples, V and J usage averaged approximately 0.97 correlation.

The germline CDR1 and CDR2 sequences are SQVTM and ANQGSEA. The CDR3 spans 10 residues. The V end was cut by 7 bases, the J end by 3 bases, with 6 bases between. Genomic DNA was the PCR template. Multiplex PCR with 30 forward and 13 reverse primers amplified the TCR beta CDR3. One entry per CDR3 protein results from TCRdb running MiXCR on the multiplex PCR reads. This sample has 250,000 or so distinct CDR3 sequences, with around 47% found just once. Donors had no other autoimmune disease or infection in four weeks. The V gene is TRBV29-1, the J gene TRBJ2-5, with D uncertain. Sequenced input: peripheral blood mononuclear cells (PBMCs). The sequence derives from a man younger than 35 with type 2 diabetes. The CDR3 here is CSASEETQYF. The CDR3 DNA follows: TGCAGCGCCAGCGAAGAGACCCAGTACTTC.